The 26 T cell receptor beta chains below come from one sample, sequenced in a study of control samples from healthy donors and cancer patients. Libraries were prepared by immunoSEQ multiplex PCR; TCRdb keeps only in-frame clonotypes and omits some of them. The sample has 400,000 to 500,000 clones; more than 80% are singletons. The sequenced sample consisted of PBMCs. These receptors originate from a man aged 40-55 years with head and neck cancer.

V gene TRBV10-3 combines with J gene TRBJ2-1; D is tentatively TRBD1 or TRBD2 (5 bases each). The CDR3 loop spans 12 amino acids. With 6 bases removed from V and 7 bases from J, the gap between germline ends came to 10 bases. The V gene's germline CDR1 is ENHRY and CDR2 SYGVKD. CDR3 coding DNA: TGTGCCATCAGGGGGGACGCAAATGAGCAGTTCTTC. The encoded protein is CAIRGDANEQFF.

The rearrangement joins TRBV9 to TRBJ1-1; D possibly corresponds to TRBD1 (6 bases). This CDR3 is built from 14 residues. The ends were cut back, 2 bases at V and 5 bases at J, with 13 bases in the middle. Per germline, CDR1 SGDLS and CDR2 YYNGEE. The CDR3 loop reads CASSVGGGGTEAFF. The CDR3 DNA sequence: TGTGCCAGCAGCGTGGGGGGCGGAGGGACTGAAGCTTTCTTT.

This clone appeared a single time. V gene TRBV2 combines with J gene TRBJ2-7; 8 bases line up with TRBD1. The CDR3 consists of 14 residues. V dropped 7 bases and J dropped 7; count of bases not matched to a gene: 12. Germline CDR1 is SNHLY and CDR2 is FYNNEI. CDR3 sequence: CASIPRDRSGEQYF. CDR3 coding DNA: TGTGCCAGCATCCCCAGGGACAGGTCAGGGGAGCAGTACTTC.

The rearrangement joins TRBV18 to TRBJ2-1; D is uncertain. Germline CDR1 and CDR2: KGHSH and LQKENI. There are 11 residues in the CDR3. V gave up 8 bases and J gave up 8 bases, with 10 bases separating them. The CDR3, as DNA: TGTGCCAGCCGCGTGGGGTATGAGCAGTTCTTC. It specifies CASRVGYEQFF.

The rearrangement links TRBV11-2 to TRBJ2-7, with no clear D. The V and J ends lost 3 bases and 3 bases respectively, with 12 bases between them. Germline V lookup: CDR1 SGHAT, CDR2 FQNNGV. The CDR3 totals 14 residues. The CDR3 DNA is TGTGCCAGCAGCTTTGGAAGGCTGGGCTACGAGCAGTACTTC. Protein product: CASSFGRLGYEQYF.

The chain employs TRBV5-6 and TRBJ1-3; D is undetermined. Looked up from germline, CDR1 is SGHDT and CDR2 is YYEEEE. Trimming removed 2 bases from V and 4 bases from J, with 7 bases in between. The CDR3 is 13 amino acids. CDR3 sequence reads: CASSFTSGNTIYF. The CDR3 DNA follows: TGTGCCAGCAGCTTTACGTCCGGAAACACCATATATTTT.

The chain joins TRBV27 to TRBJ1-3, with D unclear. The germline V gene encodes CDR1 MNHEY and CDR2 SMNVEV (reference sequence). The CDR3 is 17 residues long. V lost 6 bases and J 0 bases, leaving 18 bases between the germline ends. The CDR3 loop is CASSSYPPSNSGNTIYF. CDR3 bases: TGTGCCAGCAGCTCTTACCCCCCCTCCAACTCTGGAAACACCATATATTTT.

The V and J genes are TRBV11-2 and TRBJ2-7; D may match TRBD1 or TRBD2 (5 bases each). This CDR3 contains 14 residues. In germline, CDR1 is SGHAT, CDR2 FQNNGV. Deletions cut 1 base from V and 2 bases from J, with 9 bases between. CDR3 sequence reads: CASSLGRGAYEQYF. The CDR3 DNA reads TGTGCCAGCAGCTTAGGAAGAGGGGCCTACGAGCAGTACTTC. Full variable domain (missing parts from reference TRBV11-2 and TRBJ2-7): EAGVAQSPRYKIIEKRQSVAFWCNPISGHATLYWYQQILGQGPKLLIQFQNNGVVDDSQLPKDRFSAERLKGVDSTLKIQPAKLEDSAVYLCASSLGRGAYEQYFGPGTRLTVT.

The chain employs TRBV7-3 and TRBJ2-3; D unclear. Germline loops: CDR1 SGHTA, CDR2 FQGTGA. V dropped 1 base and J dropped 0 bases, with 11 bases sitting between them. The CDR3 is 16 amino acids. CDR3 in amino acids: CASSLKGRYSTDTQYF. In nucleotides, the CDR3 is TGTGCCAGCAGCTTAAAAGGGCGGTATAGCACAGATACGCAGTATTTT. The complete variable domain, with remaining parts taken from reference TRBV7-3 and TRBJ2-3, reads GAGVSQTPSNKVTEKGKYVELRCDPISGHTALYWYRQSLGQGPEFLIYFQGTGAADDSGLPNDRFFAVRPEGSVSTLKIQRTERGDSAVYLCASSLKGRYSTDTQYFGPGTRLTVL.

This rearrangement joins TRBV7-3 to TRBJ2-1; TRBD1 agrees at 8 bases. The CDR3 has 15 amino acids. Germline CDR1 SGHTA, CDR2 FQGTGA. J gave up 9 bases and V 1 base, and 8 bases lay outside the gene matches. The CDR3 region is CASSLIGQGASEQFF. The CDR3 DNA sequence: TGTGCCAGCAGCTTAATCGGGCAGGGGGCCAGTGAGCAGTTCTTC.

This sequence joins TRBV7-9 and TRBJ2-3; D may be TRBD1 (5 bases). CDR3 length equals 16 residues. Germline V CDR1 and CDR2: SEHNR, FQNEAQ (reference sequence). V was shortened by 5 bases and J by 2 bases, with 17 bases between the two germline ends. Here the CDR3 DNA reads TGTGCCAGCAGCCAACCCTTCCAACAGGTCACAGATACGCAGTATTTT. Encoded protein: CASSQPFQQVTDTQYF.

About this clone: Other DNA sequences from this sample encode an identical CDR3 as well. The V gene is TRBV7-3, the J gene TRBJ2-5; tentative D call: TRBD1 (6 bases). With 1 base removed from V and 4 bases from J, the gap between germline ends came to 7 bases. Germline V gene data show CDR1 as SGHTA and CDR2 as FQGTGA. The CDR3 has 13 amino acids. The CDR3 coding sequence is TGTGCCAGCAGCTTAAGAGGGGGAGAGACCCAGTACTTC. Protein product: CASSLRGGETQYF.

The V call is TRBV11-3, the J call TRBJ2-7, with D uncertain. CDR3 length: 13 residues. The V gene lost 2 bases and the J gene lost 8 bases, with 13 bases spanning the gap. The germline gives CDR1 SGHNT, CDR2 YENEEA. CDR3 residues: CASSLLPDGKQYF. In DNA, the CDR3 is TGTGCCAGCAGCTTACTCCCGGACGGAAAGCAGTACTTC.

The V call is TRBV28, the J call TRBJ2-3, with D perhaps TRBD2 (6 bases). The CDR3 has 14 residues. CDR1 MDHEN and CDR2 SYDVKM come from the germline V gene. V was pared by 8 bases and J by 4 bases, with 16 bases between. As DNA, the CDR3 is TGTGCCAGCTGGCGAGGAGGGTCTCCAGATACGCAGTATTTT. As protein: CASWRGGSPDTQYF.

This clone was seen just once. The chain combines TRBV27 with TRBJ1-1; 8 bases fit TRBD1. Germline lookup yields CDR1 MNHEY and CDR2 SMNVEV (reference sequence). The CDR3 covers 14 residues. J gave up 4 bases and V 3 bases, and 4 bases lay outside the gene matches. This chain's CDR3 is CASSFRDRRTEAFF. The CDR3 coding sequence is TGTGCCAGCAGTTTCCGGGACAGGCGCACTGAAGCTTTCTTT.

This chain links TRBV11-1 with TRBJ2-3; D tentatively reads TRBD1 or TRBD2 (5 bases each). Trimming cost V 5 bases and J 1 base, with 10 bases left between them. This CDR3 comprises 14 residues. Germline CDR1 reads SGHAT; CDR2 reads FQDESV (reference sequence). CDR3 DNA sequence: TGTGCCAGCAGCCCCCGGGACCGCACAGATACGCAGTATTTT. Amino acid sequence: CASSPRDRTDTQYF.

The chain links TRBV11-1 to TRBJ2-4; a possible D gene is TRBD2 (5 bases). The germline CDR1 and CDR2 sequences are SGHAT and FQDESV (reference sequence). The CDR3 is 14 residues long. With 1 base removed from V and 9 bases from J, the gap between germline ends came to 13 bases. CDR3 coding DNA: TGTGCCAGCAGCTTAGTGGGAGTGGGGTCCATTCAGTACTTC. Translation: CASSLVGVGSIQYF.

This rearrangement joins TRBV20-1 to TRBJ2-3, with unresolved D. Germline V lookup: CDR1 DFQATT, CDR2 SNEGSKA (reference sequence). The CDR3 covers 14 residues. V dropped 6 bases and J dropped 4 bases, with 17 bases sitting between them. The CDR3 sequence is CSASRSSRADTQYF. In DNA form, the CDR3 reads TGCAGTGCCAGTCGGTCCTCCAGAGCAGATACGCAGTATTTT.

J is TRBJ1-2 and V is TRBV28; D unresolved. This CDR3 is built from 17 residues. The germline gives CDR1 MDHEN, CDR2 SYDVKM. V was cut by 3 bases and J by 2 bases, with 19 bases left in between. The CDR3: CASSFSTGYTANYGYTF. The CDR3, as DNA: TGTGCCAGCAGTTTCTCCACCGGATATACCGCGAACTATGGCTACACCTTC.

This clone occurred once. The J gene is TRBJ1-5, the V gene TRBV5-6; TRBD1 aligns across 10 bases. J was trimmed by 5 bases and V by 1 base; bases with no gene match: 3. Germline lookup yields CDR1 SGHDT and CDR2 YYEEEE. The CDR3 sequence is 15 residues long. CDR3 sequence: CASSLWDRGHQPQHF. CDR3 bases: TGTGCCAGCAGCTTGTGGGACAGGGGCCATCAGCCCCAGCATTTT.

The chain is built from TRBV6-5 and TRBJ1-2, with TRBD1 identical over 11 bases. Germline CDR1 and CDR2: MNHEY and SVGAGI. There are 15 residues in the CDR3. V trimming: 0 bases; J trimming: 5 bases; junction bases outside the gene matches: 2. The CDR3 sequence: CASSYSGQGGYGYTF. The CDR3, as DNA: TGTGCCAGCAGTTACTCGGGACAGGGGGGTTATGGCTACACCTTC.

The chain uses TRBV15 and TRBJ2-2; D not certain. CDR3 length: 15 residues. V was shortened by 1 base and J by 5 bases, with 11 bases between the two germline ends. Germline lookup yields CDR1 LNHNV and CDR2 YYDKDF (reference sequence). The CDR3 sequence is CATSRVIGRTGELFF. The DNA of the CDR3 is TGTGCCACCAGCAGAGTAATAGGACGGACCGGGGAGCTGTTTTTT.

This sequence joins TRBV9 and TRBJ1-1; D remains unclear. Trimming pared 0 bases from V and 0 bases from J, leaving 3 bases between. Germline loops: CDR1 SGDLS, CDR2 YYNGEE. The length of the CDR3 is 13 residues. The chain's CDR3 is CASSVVLNTEAFF. The CDR3 coding sequence is TGTGCCAGCAGCGTAGTTTTGAACACTGAAGCTTTCTTT.

This rearrangement joins TRBV5-1 to TRBJ2-7; 8 bases are shared with TRBD2. The CDR3 runs to 17 residues. Germline lookup yields CDR1 SGHRS and CDR2 YFSETQ. V lost 0 bases and J lost 2; bases outside the gene matches: 10. The CDR3 sequence is CASSLAYTAGVPYEQYF. The CDR3 nucleotides read TGCGCCAGCAGCTTGGCCTACACAGCGGGGGTTCCCTACGAGCAGTACTTC.

The rearrangement joins TRBV5-8 to TRBJ2-1; the D gene is possibly TRBD1 (5 bases). The ends were cut back, 0 bases at V and 7 bases at J, with 17 bases in the middle. CDR1 is SGHTS, CDR2 YDEGEE, per germline. The CDR3 contains 16 residues. Written as DNA, the CDR3 is TGTGCCAGCAGCTTGGGACAGTCTAAAGCCTCTAATGAGCAGTTCTTC. Residues: CASSLGQSKASNEQFF.

J is TRBJ2-2 and V is TRBV2; D may be TRBD2 (6 bases). From germline, CDR1 is SNHLY and CDR2 FYNNEI. The CDR3 runs to 15 residues. The V end was cut by 7 bases, the J end by 4 bases, with 16 bases between. DNA for the CDR3: TGTGCCAGCAACCCGGGACTTTGGGGCACCGGGGAGCTGTTTTTT. The encoded protein is CASNPGLWGTGELFF.